Shown below are 16 T cell receptor beta chains from a single sample sequenced in a study of blood T cell repertoires in COVID-19. Sequenced by immunoSEQ multiplex PCR; TCRdb stores in-frame clones only, minus some. The table has fewer than 400,000 clones, about 87% seen once. Input material: PBMCs or T cells enriched from blood (not recorded which). These receptors were collected from a woman aged 45-60 years who had recovered from COVID-19.

CDR3 sequence reads: CASSKVEIPFQETQYF. CDR3 DNA sequence: TGTGCCAGCAGCAAAGTGGAGATCCCTTTCCAAGAGACCCAGTACTTC. This chain connects TRBV21-1 to TRBJ2-5; the table assigns TRBD2, which was not confirmed against the DNA. TRBV21-1 is an annotated pseudogene. The CDR3 totals 16 residues.

The count of this clone is one. This may arise from a read error, as a much more abundant clone is one base away. This rearrangement joins TRBV7-8 to TRBJ1-1, with unresolved D. The germline CDR1 and CDR2 sequences are SGHVS and FQNEAQ. V was pared by 1 base and J by 0 bases, with 3 bases between. This CDR3 spans 13 amino acids. CDR3 amino acids: CASSLVMNTEAFF. The CDR3 DNA follows: TGTGCCAGCAGCTTAGTTATGAACACTGAAGCTTTCTTT. The entire variable domain, with the rest obtained from reference TRBV7-8 and TRBJ1-1, is as follows: GAGVSQSPRYKVAKRGQDVALRCDPISGHVSLFWYQQALGQGPEFLTYFQNEAQLDKSGLPSDRFFAERPEGSVSTLKIQRTQQEDSAVYLCASSLVMNTEAFFGQGTRLTVV.

The chain combines TRBV7-2 with TRBJ1-2, with 9 bases lining up with TRBD1. Unmatched junction bases numbered 8, after V lost 5 bases and J lost 7 bases. Germline V lookup: CDR1 SGHTA, CDR2 FQGNSA. The CDR3 covers 14 residues. CDR3 in amino acids: CASSPRTGEGGYTF. DNA for the CDR3: TGTGCCAGCAGCCCGAGGACAGGGGAAGGTGGCTACACCTTC.

V is TRBV20-1 and J is TRBJ1-1; 8 bases are a match to TRBD1. The CDR3 sequence is 11 residues long. The V gene end was trimmed by 3 bases and the J gene end by 10 bases; junction bases not matched to a gene: 4. CDR1 and CDR2 (germline): DFQATT, SNEGSKA (reference sequence). CDR3 loop: CSASPGGAAFF. The CDR3 bases are TGCAGTGCTAGCCCAGGGGGCGCAGCTTTCTTT.

J is TRBJ1-6 and V is TRBV2; D is unresolved. Germline V gives CDR1 SNHLY, CDR2 FYNNEI. The CDR3 contains 13 residues. With 5 bases removed from V and 8 bases from J, the gap between germline ends came to 10 bases. This chain's CDR3 is CASSPLTHSPLHF. CDR3 nucleotides: TGTGCCAGCAGTCCTCTAACGCATTCACCCCTCCACTTT.

The V call is TRBV5-1, the J call TRBJ2-4, with D possibly TRBD1 on 5 matching bases. Trimming took 3 bases from V and 3 from J, leaving 16 bases between them. CDR3 size: 16 residues. Per germline, CDR1 SGHRS and CDR2 YFSETQ. CDR3 coding DNA: TGCGCCAGCAGCTCCAGGGAAGTTGATGGCAAAAACATTCAGTACTTC. Translation: CASSSREVDGKNIQYF. Combining the CDR3 with reference TRBV5-1 and TRBJ2-4 gives the whole variable domain KAGVTQTPRYLIKTRGQQVTLSCSPISGHRSVSWYQQTPGQGLQFLFEYFSETQRNKGNFPGRFSGRQFSNSRSEMNVSTLELGDSALYLCASSSREVDGKNIQYFGAGTRLSVL.

With respect to this clone: Other DNA sequences in the sample encode the same CDR3. The chain is built from TRBV27 and TRBJ1-5; 7 bases line up with TRBD1. V dropped 6 bases and J dropped 4; count of bases not matched to a gene: 3. There are 13 residues in the CDR3. Germline CDR1 reads MNHEY; CDR2 reads SMNVEV (reference sequence). The CDR3 spells CASSSTGNQPQHF. CDR3 bases: TGTGCCAGCAGCTCGACAGGGAATCAGCCCCAGCATTTT.

The chain has TRBV13 and TRBJ1-6; 7 bases are shared with TRBD1. CDR1 and CDR2 (germline): PRHDT, FYEKMQ (reference sequence). Trimming at V came to 5 bases and at J to 0 bases, leaving 4 bases not matched to a gene. The CDR3 has 16 amino acids. Here the CDR3 reads CASSPQGSSYNSPLHF. In nucleotides, the CDR3 is TGTGCCAGCAGCCCACAGGGGAGCTCCTATAATTCACCCCTCCACTTT.

J is TRBJ1-2 and V is TRBV5-5; no clear D. Germline V gene data show CDR1 as SGHKS and CDR2 as YYEKEE (reference sequence). V lost 4 bases to trimming and J lost 4 bases, with 14 bases between them. The length of the CDR3 is 14 residues. The CDR3 DNA follows: TGTGCCAGCAGCCCAAATCCGGCAGGCTATGGCTACACCTTC. Its translation: CASSPNPAGYGYTF.

The gene calls are TRBV7-2 and TRBJ1-2, with 10 bases aligning to TRBD1. CDR1 SGHTA and CDR2 FQGNSA come from the germline V gene. With 1 base clipped from V and 7 bases from J, the junction kept 9 bases outside the gene matches. The length of the CDR3 is 16 residues. The CDR3 DNA follows: TGTGCCAGCAGCTTAGATGGGACAGGGGCCGCTCGTGGCTACACCTTC. Translating gives CASSLDGTGAARGYTF.

V is TRBV2 and J is TRBJ1-4, with D maybe TRBD1 (6 bases). The CDR3 runs 13 residues. Germline V CDR1 and CDR2: SNHLY, FYNNEI. The ends were cut back, 8 bases at V and 5 bases at J, with 12 bases in the middle. The CDR3 reads CASGAGANEKLFF. The CDR3 bases are TGTGCCAGCGGGGCAGGGGCAAATGAAAAACTGTTTTTT.

The V gene is TRBV5-6, the J gene TRBJ1-6; 8 nucleotides match TRBD1. CDR3 size: 16 residues. The germline CDR1 and CDR2 sequences are SGHDT and YYEEEE. V lost 3 bases to trimming and J lost 9 bases; unmatched junction nucleotides: 11. CDR3 region: CASSWDWTGKASPLHF. CDR3 nucleotides: TGTGCCAGCAGCTGGGACTGGACAGGGAAGGCTTCACCCCTCCACTTT.

The rearrangement links TRBV9 to TRBJ1-1; a weak D match, TRBD1 (5 bases). CDR1 SGDLS and CDR2 YYNGEE come from the germline V gene. The V end was cut by 4 bases, the J end by 0 bases, with 13 bases between. This CDR3 spans 15 amino acids. The DNA of the CDR3 is TGTGCCAGCAGCAACCAGGGCCGGTTGAACACTGAAGCTTTCTTT. This sequence encodes CASSNQGRLNTEAFF.

The chain recombines TRBV30 with TRBJ1-5; no clear D gene. Looked up from germline, CDR1 is GTSNPN and CDR2 is SVGIG (reference sequence). Trimming cost V 0 bases and J 1 base, with 10 bases left between them. CDR3 length: 15 amino acids. CDR3 nucleotide sequence: TGTGCCTGGAGTGTGCGGGGTTTGAGCAATCAGCCCCAGCATTTT. As protein: CAWSVRGLSNQPQHF.

The rearrangement links TRBV3-1 (or the pseudogene TRBV3-2) to TRBJ2-1, with TRBD2 as a possible D gene (6 bases). The germline V gene encodes CDR1 LGHDT and CDR2 YNNKEL (reference sequence). Trimming removed 1 base at V and 5 bases at J, with 12 bases between. There are 15 residues in the CDR3. This CDR3 reads CASSQVFSGHNEQFF. CDR3 bases: TGTGCCAGCAGCCAAGTTTTTAGCGGCCACAATGAGCAGTTCTTC.

This clone was counted a single time. The chain couples TRBV7-8 to TRBJ2-7; the D gene is possibly TRBD1 (5 bases). V was trimmed by 1 base and J by 2 bases, leaving 9 bases between them. The germline gives CDR1 SGHVS, CDR2 FQNEAQ. The CDR3 is 14 residues long. In DNA, the CDR3 is TGTGCCAGCAGCTTAGGGGGCCAGACCTACGAGCAGTACTTC. This sequence encodes CASSLGGQTYEQYF.